The present TCR beta chain was sequenced within a study of blood T cell repertoires in COVID-19. Study context: Acute-phase and convalescent COVID-19 samples originated in the United States, Italy and Spain.

Here immunoSEQ multiplex PCR was the method, and the copy in TCRdb shows in-frame clones only, minus some. Of about 140,000 clones listed, roughly four fifths are singletons. Sequenced input: peripheral blood. The TCR originated in a human donor in a cohort sampled during active COVID-19.

The CDR3 coding sequence is TGTGCCACCAGCAGAGGGGAGTCCCACTATGGCTACACCTTC. Protein product: CATSRGESHYGYTF. V usage is TRBV15 and J usage is TRBJ1-2; the D is unclear. This CDR3 has 14 amino acids. Germline V CDR1 and CDR2: LNHNV, YYDKDF (reference sequence). Trimming took 1 base from V and 3 from J, leaving 9 bases between them.